These 18 T cell receptor beta chains were all obtained from the same sample, sequenced in a study of T-cell reconstitution after alpha-beta-depleted transplantation in children. Construction of the TCRbeta library involved unique molecular identifiers. TCRdb processed the PCR reads anew with MiXCR; each CDR3 protein has one entry. The table lists around 370,000 distinct CDR3 sequences, around 15% of them singletons. This specimen was PBMCs, mostly from graft donor cells, taken 360 days after TCRalphabeta/CD19-depleted stem cell transplant. These receptors were taken from a male patient between 2 and 15 years old who had a stem cell transplant for acute lymphoblastic leukemia, so the T cells may come from the graft donor.

The genes are TRBV7-3 and TRBJ2-1, with 11 positions matching TRBD2. Germline CDR1 is SGHTA and CDR2 is FQGTGA. This CDR3 spans 16 amino acids. After removal of 1 base from V and 5 bases from J, the junction contained 4 bases not matched to a gene. The CDR3 DNA follows: TGTGCCAGCAGCTTAATGGGGACTAGCGGAAACAATGAGCAGTTCTTC. Translation: CASSLMGTSGNNEQFF.

This clonotype was detected ten times or more. The chain carries TRBV4-3 and TRBJ2-1; D unresolved. This CDR3 comprises 14 residues. Trimming pared 4 bases from V and 1 base from J, leaving 8 bases between. Germline V gives CDR1 LGHNA, CDR2 YSLEER. CDR3 in DNA: TGCGCCAGCAGCCTTGGACGGTCCTACAATGAGCAGTTCTTC. It translates to CASSLGRSYNEQFF.

This clonotype was detected many times. The chain recombines TRBV10-3 with TRBJ2-2, with D perhaps matching TRBD1 (6 bases). CDR1 is ENHRY and CDR2 is SYGVKD in the germline V gene. Trimming shortened V by 7 bases and J by 1 base, and 13 bases separated the two germline ends. This CDR3 spans 15 amino acids. For the CDR3, the DNA is TGTGCCATCAAAAGGACAGTCTTGAACACCGGGGAGCTGTTTTTT. This encodes CAIKRTVLNTGELFF.

A few counts support this clonotype. The chain has TRBV2 and TRBJ2-1; D is perhaps TRBD1 (6 bases). CDR3 length equals 14 residues. Trimming cost V 1 base and J 8 bases, with 12 bases left between them. CDR1 SNHLY and CDR2 FYNNEI come from the germline V gene. The CDR3 loop is CASSEGQAEDEQFF. DNA for the CDR3: TGTGCCAGCAGTGAAGGACAGGCCGAGGATGAGCAGTTCTTC.

The genes are TRBV29-1 and TRBJ2-5; D not resolved. The V gene's germline CDR1 is SQVTM and CDR2 ANQGSEA. Trimming cost V 6 bases and J 3 bases, with 11 bases left between them. This CDR3 contains 12 residues. The CDR3 reads CSVETAEETQYF. In DNA form, the CDR3 reads TGCAGCGTGGAAACAGCCGAAGAGACCCAGTACTTC.

This clonotype was seen more than once but under ten times. The chain links TRBV4-3 to TRBJ2-3, with D maybe TRBD2 (6 bases). In germline, CDR1 is LGHNA, CDR2 YSLEER. The CDR3 totals 17 residues. V lost 0 bases and J lost 3, with 16 bases in between. This CDR3 reads CASSQDSAGLGTDTQYF. The DNA of the CDR3 is TGCGCCAGCAGCCAAGATTCGGCGGGATTAGGTACAGATACGCAGTATTTT.

The chain carries TRBV29-1 and TRBJ2-1; D is possibly TRBD1 or TRBD2 (5 bases each). Trimming stripped 4 bases from V and 2 bases from J, with 9 bases between. Germline CDR1 reads SQVTM; CDR2 reads ANQGSEA. This CDR3 has 13 amino acids. CDR3 sequence reads: CSVGGGPYNEQFF. The CDR3 DNA follows: TGCAGCGTTGGGGGCGGGCCCTACAATGAGCAGTTCTTC.

CDR3 sequence: CASSLPDGQETQYF. Here the CDR3 DNA reads TGCGCCAGCAGCCTCCCCGACGGGCAAGAGACCCAGTACTTC. The chain is built from TRBV5-1 and TRBJ2-5; D is unclear. Germline CDR1 is SGHRS and CDR2 is YFSETQ. Trimming took off 4 bases at V and 2 bases at J, with 12 bases between the two ends. The CDR3 length is 14 residues.

This rearrangement joins TRBV7-8 to TRBJ2-3; 8 nucleotides line up with TRBD1. Germline loops: CDR1 SGHVS, CDR2 FQNEAQ. This CDR3 comprises 15 residues. V lost 7 bases, J lost 6 bases, and 12 bases stayed unmatched. The chain's CDR3 is CASTSRRGQRDTQYF. The CDR3 DNA reads TGTGCCAGCACTAGCCGCAGGGGGCAAAGGGATACGCAGTATTTT.

This clonotype was seen a handful of times. V gene TRBV10-3 combines with J gene TRBJ2-5, with 8 positions matching TRBD2. V lost 0 bases to trimming and J lost 3 bases; unmatched junction nucleotides: 6. CDR3 size: 16 residues. The germline V gene encodes CDR1 ENHRY and CDR2 SYGVKD. The CDR3 loop is CAISESYGLAKETQYF. CDR3 DNA sequence: TGTGCCATCAGTGAGTCCTACGGACTAGCCAAAGAGACCCAGTACTTC.

In its sample, this clonotype was seen once. The V and J genes are TRBV27 and TRBJ1-2; no reliable D call. The germline V and J ends were trimmed by 5 bases and 3 bases, with 16 bases remaining between them. CDR3 length: 15 amino acids. Per the germline V gene, CDR1 is MNHEY and CDR2 is SMNVEV (reference sequence). The CDR3 sequence is CASSPSLWQDYGYTF. DNA of the CDR3: TGTGCCAGCAGTCCCTCACTCTGGCAGGACTATGGCTACACCTTC.

This clonotype was picked up many times. This rearrangement joins TRBV4-1 to TRBJ2-5; no definite D call. Trimming cost V 3 bases and J 1 base, with 9 bases left between them. Germline V lookup: CDR1 MGHRA, CDR2 YSYEKL. The length of the CDR3 is 14 residues. As DNA, the CDR3 is TGCGCCAGCAGCCAGCCCGGGTTCCAAGAGACCCAGTACTTC. It translates to CASSQPGFQETQYF.

This clonotype was detected ten times or more. The chain recombines TRBV7-2 with TRBJ2-5; perhaps TRBD2 as D (5 bases). Germline loops: CDR1 SGHTA, CDR2 FQGNSA. Trimming pared 4 bases from V and 5 bases from J, leaving 11 bases between. The CDR3 has 13 residues. CDR3: CASSYRTGETQYF. Written as DNA, the CDR3 is TGTGCCAGCAGCTACCGCACGGGGGAGACCCAGTACTTC. Full variable domain (rest looked up from reference TRBV7-2 and TRBJ2-5): GAGVSQSPSNKVTEKGKDVELRCDPISGHTALYWYRQSLGQGLEFLIYFQGNSAPDKSGLPSDRFSAERTGGSVSTLTIQRTQQEDSAVYLCASSYRTGETQYFGPGTRLLVL.

Concerning this clonotype: Just one base apart from a much larger clone, this may be a read error. The chain is built from TRBV10-3 and TRBJ1-1; D is uncertain. The ends were cut back, 3 bases at V and 1 base at J, with 6 bases in the middle. The germline V gene encodes CDR1 ENHRY and CDR2 SYGVKD. This CDR3 spans 13 amino acids. CDR3: CAISDSRNTEAFF. As DNA, the CDR3 is TGTGCCATCAGTGATTCTCGGAACACTGAAGCTTTCTTT.

This clonotype was observed a handful of times. The chain links TRBV4-2 to TRBJ2-3, with 12 bases aligning to TRBD2. The CDR3 contains 18 residues. The germline V gene encodes CDR1 LGHNA and CDR2 YNFKEQ. The junction had 7 bases not matched to a gene; V was cut back by 3 bases and J by 0 bases. This chain's CDR3 is CASSHEGLAGTSTDTQYF. CDR3 nucleotide sequence: TGTGCCAGCAGCCACGAGGGACTAGCGGGCACTAGCACAGATACGCAGTATTTT.

This clonotype occurred a few times. This chain links TRBV4-1 with TRBJ2-5; D is perhaps TRBD1 (6 bases). Germline V gene sequence: CDR1 MGHRA, CDR2 YSYEKL. V gave up 0 bases and J gave up 2 bases, with 13 bases separating them. This CDR3 comprises 16 residues. CDR3 coding DNA: TGCGCCAGCAGCCAAGAAGGGCTAGGGGGACAAGAGACCCAGTACTTC. This encodes CASSQEGLGGQETQYF.

This chain connects TRBV6-5 to TRBJ2-1, with 9 positions matching TRBD2. CDR1 is MNHEY and CDR2 is SVGAGI in the germline V gene. V shed 2 bases and J 1 base; nucleotides not matched to a gene: 3. This CDR3 is 16 amino acids long. The CDR3 loop is CASSYGAGGSYNEQFF. CDR3 bases: TGTGCCAGCAGTTACGGAGCGGGAGGATCCTACAATGAGCAGTTCTTC.

The chain employs TRBV5-6 and TRBJ1-2; D gene uncertain. Germline lookup yields CDR1 SGHDT and CDR2 YYEEEE. This CDR3 is built from 14 residues. V lost 7 bases and J 8 bases, leaving 21 bases between the germline ends. CDR3 in amino acids: CASGLLRQSWGYTF. For the CDR3, the DNA is TGTGCCAGCGGTCTACTCCGTCAGTCCTGGGGCTACACCTTC.